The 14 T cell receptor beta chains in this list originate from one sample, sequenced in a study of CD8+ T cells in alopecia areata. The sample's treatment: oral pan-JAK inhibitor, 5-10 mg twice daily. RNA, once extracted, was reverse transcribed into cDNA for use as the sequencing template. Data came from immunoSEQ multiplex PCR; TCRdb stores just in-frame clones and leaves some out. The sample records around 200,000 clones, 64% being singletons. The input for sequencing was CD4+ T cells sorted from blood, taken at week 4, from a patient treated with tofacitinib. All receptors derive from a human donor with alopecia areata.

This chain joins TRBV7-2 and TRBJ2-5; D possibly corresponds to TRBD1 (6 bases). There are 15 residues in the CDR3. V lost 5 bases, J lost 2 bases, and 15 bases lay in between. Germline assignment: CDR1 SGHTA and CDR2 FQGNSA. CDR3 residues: CASSPQRGGQETQYF. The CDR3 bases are TGTGCCAGCAGCCCCCAGAGAGGGGGTCAAGAGACCCAGTACTTC.

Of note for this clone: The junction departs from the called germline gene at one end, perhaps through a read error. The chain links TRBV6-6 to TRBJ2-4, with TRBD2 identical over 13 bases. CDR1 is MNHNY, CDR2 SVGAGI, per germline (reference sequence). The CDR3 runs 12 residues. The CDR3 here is CASRQTSGGPNF. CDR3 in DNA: TGTGCCAGCAGGCAGACTAGCGGGGGGCCCAACTTC.

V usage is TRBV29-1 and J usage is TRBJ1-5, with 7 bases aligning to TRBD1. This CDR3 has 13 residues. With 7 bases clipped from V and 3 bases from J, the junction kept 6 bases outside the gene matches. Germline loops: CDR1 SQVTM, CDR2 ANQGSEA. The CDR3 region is CSGTTGPNQPQHF. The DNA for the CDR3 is TGCAGCGGTACGACAGGGCCCAATCAGCCCCAGCATTTT.

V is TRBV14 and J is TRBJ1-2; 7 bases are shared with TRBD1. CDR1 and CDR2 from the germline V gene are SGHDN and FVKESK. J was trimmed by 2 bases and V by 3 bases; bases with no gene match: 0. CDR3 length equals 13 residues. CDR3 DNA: TGTGCCAGCAGCCAGGGACAGAACTATGGCTACACCTTC. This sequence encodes CASSQGQNYGYTF.

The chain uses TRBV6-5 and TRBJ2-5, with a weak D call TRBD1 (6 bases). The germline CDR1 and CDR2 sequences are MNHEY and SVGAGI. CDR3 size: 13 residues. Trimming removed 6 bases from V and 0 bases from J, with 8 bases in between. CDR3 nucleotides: TGTGCCAGCAGACAGGGTTACCAAGAGACCCAGTACTTC. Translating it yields CASRQGYQETQYF.

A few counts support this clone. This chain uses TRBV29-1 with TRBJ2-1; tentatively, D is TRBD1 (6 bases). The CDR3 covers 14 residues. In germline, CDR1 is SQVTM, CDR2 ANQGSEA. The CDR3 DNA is TGCAGTTACATACACCGGGACACCTACAATGAGCAGTTCTTC. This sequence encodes CSYIHRDTYNEQFF.

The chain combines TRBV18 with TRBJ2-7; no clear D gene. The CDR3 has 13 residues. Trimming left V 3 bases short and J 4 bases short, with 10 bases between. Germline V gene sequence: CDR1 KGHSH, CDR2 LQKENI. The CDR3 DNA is TGTGCCAGCTCACCCCGGGCCCTTTACGAGCAGTACTTC. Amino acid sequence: CASSPRALYEQYF.

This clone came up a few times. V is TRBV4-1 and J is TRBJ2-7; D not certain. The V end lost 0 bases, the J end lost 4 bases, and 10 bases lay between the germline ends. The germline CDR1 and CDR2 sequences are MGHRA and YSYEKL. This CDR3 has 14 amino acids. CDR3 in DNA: TGCGCCAGCAGCCAAGAAGTGGTAGTTTACGAGCAGTACTTC. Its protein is CASSQEVVVYEQYF.

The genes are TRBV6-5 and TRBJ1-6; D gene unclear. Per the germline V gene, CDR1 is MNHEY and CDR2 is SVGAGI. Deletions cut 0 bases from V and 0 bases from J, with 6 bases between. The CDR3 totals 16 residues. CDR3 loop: CASSYSRSSYNSPLHF. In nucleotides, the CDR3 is TGTGCCAGCAGTTACTCCAGGAGCTCCTATAATTCACCCCTCCACTTT.

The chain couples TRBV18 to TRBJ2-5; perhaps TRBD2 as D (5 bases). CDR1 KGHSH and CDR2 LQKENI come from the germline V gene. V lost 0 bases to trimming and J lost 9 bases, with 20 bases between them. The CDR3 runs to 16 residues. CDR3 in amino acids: CASSPPSSGYRGSQYF. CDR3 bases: TGTGCCAGCTCACCACCAAGTTCGGGCTATCGCGGGTCCCAGTACTTC.

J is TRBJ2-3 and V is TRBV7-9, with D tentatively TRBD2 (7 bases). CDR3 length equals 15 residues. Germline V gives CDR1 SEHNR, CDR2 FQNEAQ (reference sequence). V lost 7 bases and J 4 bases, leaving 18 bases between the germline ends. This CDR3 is CASNVGRGTSDTQYF. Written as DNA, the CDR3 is TGTGCCAGCAACGTGGGGCGGGGGACATCAGATACGCAGTATTTT.

CDR3 sequence (DNA): TGTGCCAGCAGTACCGACAGGTTGAGCTCCTACGAGCAGTACTTC. It specifies CASSTDRLSSYEQYF. This chain links TRBV6-5 with TRBJ2-7; D is possibly TRBD1 (6 bases). Trimming pared 5 bases from V and 0 bases from J, leaving 14 bases between. The CDR3 loop spans 15 amino acids. CDR1 MNHEY and CDR2 SVGAGI come from the germline V gene.

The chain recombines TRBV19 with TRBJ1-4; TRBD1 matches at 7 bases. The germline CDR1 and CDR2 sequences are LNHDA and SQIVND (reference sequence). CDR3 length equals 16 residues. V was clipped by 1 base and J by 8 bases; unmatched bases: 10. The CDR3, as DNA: TGTGCCAGTAGTATAGGTCGACAGGGAATAGGCGAAAAACTGTTTTTT. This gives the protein CASSIGRQGIGEKLFF.

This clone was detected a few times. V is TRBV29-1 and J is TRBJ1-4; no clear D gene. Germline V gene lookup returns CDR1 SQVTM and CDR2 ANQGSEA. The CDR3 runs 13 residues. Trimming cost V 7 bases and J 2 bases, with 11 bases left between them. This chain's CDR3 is CSARGATNEKLFF. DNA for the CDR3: TGCAGCGCCCGGGGTGCCACTAATGAAAAACTGTTTTTT.